This T cell receptor beta chain was captured in a study of regulatory T cells in long-lasting Graves disease. The study's findings and limits: Favoring TRBV28, TRBJ1-2 and TRBJ2-5 was a feature seen in persistent disease. Accuracy might have suffered from few samples. Whereas new patients shared about a thousand public clonotypes, persistent patients shared more, at 2,741.

This clonotype has at least ten counts. Its antigen is still unknown. To make TCR beta libraries, researchers used iRepertoire HTBI primers and Arm-PCR of CDR3 regions. TCRdb reanalysed the multiplex PCR reads using MiXCR and keeps one entry per CDR3 protein. The sample yields roughly 400,000 distinct CDR3 sequences, 21% seen once. CDR1 SGHRS and CDR2 YFSETQ come from the germline V gene. V lost 3 bases, J lost 1 base, and 13 bases lay in between. The CDR3 length is 15 residues. Time point indicated: persistent/refractory GD, antithyroid drugs over 5 years with positive TRAb. Isolated PBMC RNA provided the starting material for the TCR library. Patients of an endocrinology department in Xi'an, China, were included.

This chain joins TRBV5-1 and TRBJ1-1; maybe TRBD1 (5 bases). The sample in question was peripheral blood mononuclear cells (PBMCs), obtained when the disease was refractory, from a patient treated with antithyroid drugs. This TCR derives from a female donor with Graves disease. In nucleotides, the CDR3 is TGCGCCAGCAGCTCGCGGGGCTCGGGGAACACTGAAGCTTTCTTT. Its translation is CASSSRGSGNTEAFF.